These 3 T cell receptor beta chains originate from one sample sequenced in a study of OX40 agonist ivuxolimab in advanced cancers. To prepare the library, the immunoSEQ multiplex PCR assay was applied. TCRdb holds this immuneACCESS table with in-frame rearrangements only. Some clones are missing; in checked studies, unresolved V genes explain under half, and the rest has no known cause. Across this sample there are 77,000 or so clones, with about 93% seen only once. In total, the top ten clones hold around 0.29% of the sample. The material sequenced was CD4+ or CD8+ T cells sorted from blood, taken in a trial of the OX40 agonist ivuxolimab. The receptors shown here come from an adult with an advanced solid tumor such as melanoma, head and neck, liver or kidney cancer.

This rearrangement joins TRBV19 to TRBJ2-5, with a tentative D call TRBD2 (6 bases). V lost 9 bases to trimming and J lost 4 bases, with 18 bases between them. The CDR3 runs 14 residues. Looked up from germline, CDR1 is LNHDA and CDR2 is SQIVND (reference sequence). The CDR3 nucleotides read TGTGCCAGCAAGTTACAAGGAGGGGTAGAGACCCAGTACTTC. Amino acid sequence: CASKLQGGVETQYF. The full variable domain, completed using reference TRBV19 and TRBJ2-5, is DGGITQSPKYLFRKEGQNVTLSCEQNLNHDAMYWYRQDPGQGLRLIYYSQIVNDFQKGDIAEGYSVSREKKESFPLTVTSAQKNPTAFYLCASKLQGGVETQYFGPGTRLLVL.

V is TRBV19 and J is TRBJ1-5; the D gene is possibly TRBD1 (5 bases). The CDR3 is 13 residues long. Germline CDR1 reads LNHDA; CDR2 reads SQIVND (reference sequence). V gave up 7 bases and J gave up 3 bases, with 10 bases separating them. The CDR3 DNA is TGTGCCAGTAATGGACAACTCAATCAGCCCCAGCATTTT. It is translated as CASNGQLNQPQHF.

This chain connects TRBV15 to TRBJ1-1; tentatively, D is TRBD1 (5 bases). Germline V gene data show CDR1 as LNHNV and CDR2 as YYDKDF (reference sequence). The CDR3 extends over 13 amino acids. V was trimmed by 6 bases and J by 8 bases, leaving 16 bases between them. The CDR3 spells CATRGEGGGEAFF. DNA for the CDR3: TGTGCCACCAGGGGGGAGGGAGGAGGCGAAGCTTTCTTT.